A single sample is the source of the 2 T cell receptor beta chains below, sequenced in a study of vaccination effects on CD4 cells after COVID-19. The protocol was immunoSEQ multiplex PCR, while the TCRdb copy is restricted to in-frame clones and leaves out a portion. The sample has more than 60,000 clones, around 74% seen once. The antigens these receptors bind are not known. At the end of nine to ten days of culture, CD4+ T cells were isolated. Participants were given two doses of BNT162b2 or mRNA-1273 vaccine. Sequencing used CD4+ T cells from PBMCs cultured without peptide, obtained after COVID-19 vaccination. These receptors all come from a human donor who received a COVID-19 vaccine.

V is TRBV5-1 and J is TRBJ2-5; 8 bases match TRBD1. Trimming cost V 4 bases and J 5 bases; bases outside gene matches: 13. Germline V gene lookup returns CDR1 SGHRS and CDR2 YFSETQ. This CDR3 is built from 16 residues. The CDR3 reads CASSPPGSGGRETQYF. CDR3 nucleotide sequence: TGCGCCAGCAGCCCGCCGGGGTCAGGGGGCAGGGAGACCCAGTACTTC.

V gene TRBV7-2 combines with J gene TRBJ2-5; D not certain. The CDR3 totals 13 residues. V was shortened by 3 bases and J by 4 bases, with 9 bases between the two germline ends. Germline CDR1 is SGHTA and CDR2 is FQGNSA. The CDR3 protein is CASSLGPRETQYF. The CDR3 DNA reads as TGTGCCAGCAGCTTGGGCCCCCGAGAGACCCAGTACTTC.